These T cell receptor beta chains were read from a single sample in a study of CD8 T cells in ankylosing spondylitis. TCRdb analysed the 5' RACE reads with MiXCR anew, one entry per CDR3 protein. Of around 18,000 distinct CDR3 sequences listed, around 8% are singletons. The sample consisted of blood. Source of these receptors: a male donor with ankylosing spondylitis or in good health (not recorded which). Each CDR3 is given with its conserved first and last residue. The D gene is left open where the match is weak. Where a row states a size, it is once, few, many or the class of an expanded clone; other rows omit it.

clone size: few; J gene: TRBJ2-2; D gene: TRBD1; V gene: TRBV12-3/TRBV12-4; CDR3 protein: CASSFQQGATGELFF; CDR3 DNA: TGTGCCAGCAGTTTCCAACAGGGGGCCACCGGGGAGCTGTTTTTT
clone size: .; J gene: TRBJ2-2; D gene: TRBD1; V gene: TRBV12-3/TRBV12-4; CDR3 protein: CASRGSGTANTGELFF; CDR3 DNA: TGTGCCAGCAGGGGGTCCGGGACAGCGAACACCGGGGAGCTGTTTTTT
clone size: few; J gene: TRBJ2-3; D gene: TRBD2; V gene: TRBV29-1; CDR3 protein: CSVESGGVSFMLTDTQYF; CDR3 DNA: TGCAGCGTTGAGTCTGGGGGGGTGTCATTTATGTTGACAGATACGCAGTATTTT
clone size: few; J gene: TRBJ2-1; D gene: .; V gene: TRBV28; CDR3 protein: CASRADNEQFF; CDR3 DNA: TGTGCCAGCAGGGCAGACAATGAGCAGTTCTTC
clone size: many; J gene: TRBJ1-1; D gene: TRBD1; V gene: TRBV7-9; CDR3 protein: CASSPGTGRTLEAFF; CDR3 DNA: TGTGCCAGCAGCCCCGGGACAGGACGGACACTTGAAGCTTTCTTT
clone size: .; J gene: TRBJ1-4; D gene: TRBD1; V gene: TRBV20-1; CDR3 protein: CSAPFRGWTTNEKLFF; CDR3 DNA: TGCAGTGCTCCCTTCAGGGGGTGGACTACTAATGAAAAACTGTTTTTT
clone size: many; J gene: TRBJ1-5; D gene: .; V gene: TRBV12-3/TRBV12-4; CDR3 protein: CASSPGVRGNQPQHF; CDR3 DNA: TGTGCCAGCAGTCCAGGGGTGAGGGGCAATCAGCCCCAGCATTTT
clone size: medium-sized; J gene: TRBJ2-1; D gene: .; V gene: TRBV20-1; CDR3 protein: CSAREYNEQFF; CDR3 DNA: TGCAGTGCTAGAGAATACAATGAGCAGTTCTTC
clone size: many; J gene: TRBJ2-5; D gene: .; V gene: TRBV9; CDR3 protein: CASSLEEETQYF; CDR3 DNA: TGTGCCAGCAGTCTAGAGGAAGAGACCCAGTACTTC
clone size: many; J gene: TRBJ2-3; D gene: .; V gene: TRBV7-2; CDR3 protein: CASSLEGASTDTQYF; CDR3 DNA: TGTGCCAGCAGCTTAGAGGGAGCAAGCACAGATACGCAGTATTTT
clone size: medium-sized; J gene: TRBJ1-4; D gene: .; V gene: TRBV29-1; CDR3 protein: CSVGITGNKKLFF; CDR3 DNA: TGCAGCGTTGGAATAACGGGCAACAAAAAACTGTTTTTT
clone size: medium-sized; J gene: TRBJ2-3; D gene: .; V gene: TRBV6-5; CDR3 protein: CASSYSASPADTQYF; CDR3 DNA: TGTGCCAGCAGTTACTCTGCCTCCCCAGCCGATACGCAGTATTTT
clone size: few; J gene: TRBJ1-5; D gene: .; V gene: TRBV28; CDR3 protein: CASSAGAQPQHF; CDR3 DNA: TGTGCCAGCAGTGCAGGCGCTCAGCCCCAGCATTTT
clone size: many; J gene: TRBJ2-2; D gene: .; V gene: TRBV10-3; CDR3 protein: CAISESTGRLGTGELFF; CDR3 DNA: TGTGCCATCAGTGAGTCGACCGGACGGCTGGGGACCGGGGAGCTGTTTTTT
clone size: many; J gene: TRBJ2-7; D gene: TRBD1; V gene: TRBV29-1; CDR3 protein: CSVGGQRNYEQYF; CDR3 DNA: TGCAGCGTTGGGGGACAGAGGAACTACGAGCAGTACTTC
clone size: many; J gene: TRBJ2-3; D gene: .; V gene: TRBV20-1; CDR3 protein: CSARSGGRAQYF; CDR3 DNA: TGCAGTGCTAGGTCTGGTGGGAGAGCGCAGTATTTT
clone size: many; J gene: TRBJ2-1; D gene: .; V gene: TRBV12-3/TRBV12-4; CDR3 protein: CASSHPPGLNEQFF; CDR3 DNA: TGTGCCAGCAGTCACCCCCCAGGACTCAATGAGCAGTTCTTC
clone size: .; J gene: TRBJ1-4; D gene: .; V gene: TRBV6-6; CDR3 protein: CASSYGGPPNEKLFF; CDR3 DNA: TGTGCCAGCAGTTACGGGGGTCCCCCTAATGAAAAACTGTTTTTT
clone size: .; J gene: TRBJ2-5; D gene: .; V gene: TRBV20-1; CDR3 protein: CSATWGKQYF; CDR3 DNA: TGCAGTGCTACCTGGGGCAAGCAGTACTTC
clone size: many; J gene: TRBJ2-3; D gene: TRBD1; V gene: TRBV12-3/TRBV12-4; CDR3 protein: CASSLRQGPDTQYF; CDR3 DNA: TGTGCCAGCAGTCTCCGACAGGGCCCAGATACGCAGTATTTT
clone size: .; J gene: TRBJ2-3; D gene: TRBD2; V gene: TRBV7-2; CDR3 protein: CASSLALTSSDTQYF; CDR3 DNA: TGTGCCAGCAGCTTAGCATTGACTAGCTCAGATACGCAGTATTTT
clone size: .; J gene: TRBJ2-7; D gene: .; V gene: TRBV20-1; CDR3 protein: CSARALGQGYEQYF; CDR3 DNA: TGCAGTGCCCGCGCTCTTGGGCAGGGTTACGAGCAGTACTTC
clone size: few; J gene: TRBJ2-3; D gene: .; V gene: TRBV7-2; CDR3 protein: CASSLDVSDTQYF; CDR3 DNA: TGTGCCAGCAGCCTAGATGTTTCGGATACGCAGTATTTT
clone size: medium-sized; J gene: TRBJ1-2; D gene: .; V gene: TRBV7-2; CDR3 protein: CASSLGGLGYTF; CDR3 DNA: TGTGCCAGCAGCTTAGGAGGATTAGGCTACACCTTC
clone size: .; J gene: TRBJ1-5; D gene: TRBD1; V gene: TRBV7-6; CDR3 protein: CASSLVGNRDRTVPQHF; CDR3 DNA: TGTGCCAGCAGCTTAGTGGGAAACCGGGACAGGACGGTTCCCCAGCATTTT
clone size: few; J gene: TRBJ1-2; D gene: .; V gene: TRBV3-1; CDR3 protein: CASSQGRLRSYTF; CDR3 DNA: TGTGCCAGCAGCCAAGGCAGGCTGCGCAGCTACACCTTC